The 20 T cell receptor beta chains reported below all come from one sample, sequenced in a study of response to subunit inactivated influenza vaccine. Each CDR3 protein is one row after TCRdb ran MiXCR on the RT-PCR reads. Among fewer than 250,000 distinct CDR3 sequences listed, under 15% were seen once. The sequencing used CD8+ T cells sorted from PBMCs, collected around 5 days after vaccination. These receptors all stem from a man aged 45-60 years who received an inactivated influenza vaccine.

The sample holds a few counts of this clonotype. V gene TRBV7-8 combines with J gene TRBJ2-3; D ambiguous. The CDR3 spans 18 residues. CDR1 and CDR2 from the germline V gene are SGHVS and FQNEAQ. V was shortened by 2 bases and J by 2 bases, with 20 bases between the two germline ends. The CDR3 bases are TGTGCCAGCAGCTTATACCGCCTAGGCATGACTCCCACAGATACGCAGTATTTT. This translates into CASSLYRLGMTPTDTQYF.

This chain links TRBV4-3 with TRBJ2-1; TRBD2 aligns across 9 bases. Germline CDR1 LGHNA, CDR2 YSLEER. The CDR3 length is 15 residues. J lost 10 bases, V lost 1 base, and 8 bases had no gene match. CDR3 residues: CASSQVEAGGREQFF. The CDR3 coding sequence is TGCGCCAGCAGCCAAGTGGAAGCGGGAGGCCGCGAGCAGTTCTTC.

This clonotype came up a few times. The genes are TRBV12-3 or TRBV12-4 and TRBJ1-2; D is possibly TRBD1 (5 bases). The CDR3 runs 14 residues. Trimming cost V 2 bases and J 8 bases, with 15 bases left between them. The CDR3 loop reads CASSLRAGIGGYTF. The CDR3 DNA sequence: TGTGCCAGCAGTTTACGGGCAGGGATCGGCGGCTACACCTTC.

The table lists this clonotype with a few counts. The chain recombines TRBV20-1 with TRBJ2-7, with 11 positions matching TRBD2. With 0 bases clipped from V and 1 base from J, the junction kept 8 bases outside the gene matches. The germline gives CDR1 DFQATT, CDR2 SNEGSKA (reference sequence). The CDR3 extends over 17 amino acids. CDR3: CSAREGTSGSRSYEQYF. The CDR3 DNA reads TGCAGTGCTAGAGAGGGAACTAGCGGGAGTAGATCCTACGAGCAGTACTTC.

J is TRBJ2-1 and V is TRBV5-1; possibly TRBD2 for D (6 bases). Trimming took 4 bases from V and 2 from J, leaving 10 bases between them. The CDR3 is 14 amino acids. Germline V gene sequence: CDR1 SGHRS, CDR2 YFSETQ. The CDR3 region is CASSRDFTYNEQFF. The CDR3 DNA is TGCGCCAGCAGCCGGGACTTCACCTACAATGAGCAGTTCTTC.

This sequence joins TRBV6-5 and TRBJ2-5; D gene uncertain. The CDR3 totals 13 residues. V was cut by 2 bases and J by 4 bases, with 8 bases left in between. Per the germline V gene, CDR1 is MNHEY and CDR2 is SVGAGI. The CDR3 region has the DNA TGTGCCAGCAGTTACGGGGTTAGAGAGACCCAGTACTTC. Its translation is CASSYGVRETQYF.

This clonotype has only a few counts. This chain links TRBV7-2 with TRBJ2-5; 10 nucleotides agree with TRBD2. This CDR3 is 18 amino acids long. The trim removed 0 bases at V and 3 bases at J, leaving 10 bases unmatched. Germline CDR1 is SGHTA and CDR2 is FQGNSA. This CDR3 is CASSLADVERGGEETQYF. The CDR3 nucleotides read TGTGCCAGCAGCTTAGCGGATGTTGAGCGGGGGGGTGAAGAGACCCAGTACTTC. Drawing the rest from reference TRBV7-2 and TRBJ2-5, the complete variable domain is GAGVSQSPSNKVTEKGKDVELRCDPISGHTALYWYRQSLGQGLEFLIYFQGNSAPDKSGLPSDRFSAERTGGSVSTLTIQRTQQEDSAVYLCASSLADVERGGEETQYFGPGTRLLVL.

This clonotype was recorded many times. The chain joins TRBV2 to TRBJ1-1; D perhaps matches TRBD1 (6 bases). CDR1 SNHLY and CDR2 FYNNEI come from the germline V gene. The CDR3 loop spans 15 amino acids. The ends were cut back, 1 base at V and 12 bases at J, with 21 bases in the middle. CDR3 region: CASSEGPGTRPETFF. The DNA of the CDR3 is TGTGCCAGCAGTGAAGGGCCCGGGACACGCCCAGAAACTTTCTTT.

This clonotype was detected only a few times. CDR3 sequence: CASSTTGWPYNEQFF. CDR3 coding DNA: TGTGCCAGCTCAACCACAGGGTGGCCATACAATGAGCAGTTCTTC. The chain has TRBV18 and TRBJ2-1; maybe TRBD1 (6 bases). V was clipped by 5 bases and J by 4 bases, with 15 bases between them. The CDR3 extends over 15 amino acids. CDR1 is KGHSH and CDR2 is LQKENI in the germline V gene.

This chain uses TRBV12-3 or TRBV12-4 with TRBJ1-5, with unresolved D. V was pared by 6 bases and J by 3 bases, with 12 bases between. This CDR3 has 14 residues. CDR3 residues: CASSPGGNNQPQHF. The CDR3 region has the DNA TGTGCCAGCAGCCCCGGAGGGAACAATCAGCCCCAGCATTTT.

The chain employs TRBV20-1 and TRBJ2-7, with TRBD1 matching 9 bases. The J segment lost 4 bases and the V segment lost 6 bases, leaving 10 bases of the junction unmatched. This CDR3 is 14 amino acids long. Germline CDR1 DFQATT, CDR2 SNEGSKA (reference sequence). In DNA form, the CDR3 reads TGCAGTGCATCGGGACAGGGAGCTATGTACGAGCAGTACTTC. Its protein is CSASGQGAMYEQYF.

Relative to its sample, this clonotype is medium-sized. The rearrangement uses TRBV5-6 and TRBJ2-3, with D possibly TRBD2 on 6 matching bases. Trimming pared 5 bases from V and 5 bases from J, leaving 9 bases between. The germline gives CDR1 SGHDT, CDR2 YYEEEE. This CDR3 contains 12 residues. This CDR3 reads CASSRGGDTQYF. The CDR3 DNA is TGTGCCAGCAGTCGGGGAGGAGATACGCAGTATTTT. Supplemented by reference TRBV5-6 and TRBJ2-3, the full variable domain reads DAGVTQSPTHLIKTRGQQVTLRCSPKSGHDTVSWYQQALGQGPQFIFQYYEEEERQRGNFPDRFSGHQFPNYSSELNVNALLLGDSALYLCASSRGGDTQYFGPGTRLTVL.

This clonotype was recorded a few times. This sequence joins TRBV7-2 and TRBJ2-1; 9 bases match TRBD1. The V gene's germline CDR1 is SGHTA and CDR2 FQGNSA. CDR3 length equals 13 residues. V lost 4 bases and J lost 7; bases outside the gene matches: 2. The CDR3: CASSYGTGNEQFF. CDR3 sequence (DNA): TGTGCCAGCAGCTACGGGACAGGGAATGAGCAGTTCTTC.

In this sample, this clonotype turned up a few times. The chain joins TRBV20-1 to TRBJ2-7; 12 bases match TRBD2. Germline V gene data show CDR1 as DFQATT and CDR2 as SNEGSKA (reference sequence). This CDR3 spans 13 amino acids. J was trimmed by 2 bases and V by 6 bases; bases with no gene match: 2. CDR3 sequence reads: CSAGLAGTYEQYF. In DNA form, the CDR3 reads TGCAGTGCAGGACTAGCGGGGACCTACGAGCAGTACTTC.

This CDR3 is CASSFSGAYEQFF. The DNA for the CDR3 is TGTGCCAGCAGTTTCTCGGGGGCCTATGAGCAGTTCTTC. The chain joins TRBV12-3 or TRBV12-4 to TRBJ2-1; D might be TRBD1 or TRBD2, each matching 6 bases. Trimming shortened V by 3 bases and J by 8 bases, and 11 bases separated the two germline ends. The CDR3 has 13 residues.

This clonotype came up many times. V is TRBV11-3 and J is TRBJ2-1; 8 bases are shared with TRBD2. Germline trimming cut 0 bases from V and 4 bases from J; bases unmatched to any gene: 5. CDR3 length: 16 residues. Germline CDR1 and CDR2: SGHNT and YENEEA. The CDR3 nucleotides are TGTGCCAGCAGCTTAGACCCGGCGGGAGGATACAATGAGCAGTTCTTC. It specifies CASSLDPAGGYNEQFF. The variable domain in full, with the rest retrieved from reference TRBV11-3 and TRBJ2-1, is EAGVVQSPRYKIIEKKQPVAFWCNPISGHNTLYWYLQNLGQGPELLIRYENEEAVDDSQLPKDRFSAERLKGVDSTLKIQPAELGDSAVYLCASSLDPAGGYNEQFFGPGTRLTVL.

The chain recombines TRBV4-1 with TRBJ2-7, with D tentatively TRBD1 (5 bases). The CDR3 is made up of 15 amino acids. Trimming cost V 0 bases and J 0 bases, with 9 bases left between them. CDR1 is MGHRA and CDR2 is YSYEKL in the germline V gene. CDR3 in DNA: TGCGCCAGCAGCCAAGATGCAGGGTACTCCTACGAGCAGTACTTC. Translated, it gives CASSQDAGYSYEQYF.

The chain is built from TRBV19 and TRBJ2-5; D remains ambiguous. The CDR3 loop spans 11 amino acids. The V end was cut by 8 bases, the J end by 7 bases, with 11 bases between. In germline, CDR1 is LNHDA, CDR2 SQIVND (reference sequence). Here the CDR3 reads CASGVLGTQYF. Written as DNA, the CDR3 is TGTGCCAGTGGGGTACTGGGGACCCAGTACTTC.

The V gene is TRBV6-1, the J gene TRBJ2-1; D perhaps matches TRBD2 (6 bases). The CDR3 is 13 residues long. Germline CDR1 MNHNS, CDR2 SASEGT. V lost 6 bases and J lost 10, with 16 bases in between. The CDR3 reads CASSRDWNAEQFF. CDR3 sequence (DNA): TGTGCCAGCAGCCGGGACTGGAATGCGGAGCAGTTCTTC.

This clonotype has a single count. J is TRBJ2-7 and V is TRBV5-1; no firm D call. The CDR3 is made up of 14 amino acids. The germline CDR1 and CDR2 sequences are SGHRS and YFSETQ. The V end was cut by 0 bases, the J end by 9 bases, with 16 bases between. The CDR3: CASSLVADGRVQYF. The DNA of the CDR3 is TGCGCCAGCAGCTTGGTTGCGGACGGCCGGGTGCAGTACTTC. The full variable domain, its missing parts supplied by reference TRBV5-1 and TRBJ2-7, is KAGVTQTPRYLIKTRGQQVTLSCSPISGHRSVSWYQQTPGQGLQFLFEYFSETQRNKGNFPGRFSGRQFSNSRSEMNVSTLELGDSALYLCASSLVADGRVQYFGPGTRLTVT.